The clone carrying this TCR beta chain was found a few times. Only in-frame clones appear in the TCRdb table, and some are missing; sequencing was by immunoSEQ multiplex PCR. The table includes fewer than 65,000 clones, about 80% detected once. The germline V and J ends were trimmed by 0 bases and 7 bases, with 13 bases remaining between them. The CDR3 has 15 amino acids. Germline V CDR1 and CDR2: SNHLY, FYNNEI. This record belongs to a study of blood T cell repertoires in COVID-19. V and J are TRBV2 and TRBJ2-1; tentatively, D is TRBD1 (5 bases). The TCR was taken from a man aged 55 to 70 with acute or convalescent COVID-19. The sequenced sample consisted of peripheral blood. CDR3 residues: CASSEAGQGQNEQFF. The CDR3 DNA follows: TGTGCCAGCAGTGAAGCAGGTCAGGGTCAGAATGAGCAGTTCTTC.